This T cell receptor (beta chain) originates from a study of blood T cells in healthy people across ages. A J-beta primer mix and a sample-barcoded 5' primer were used in a second PCR of about 7 to 12 cycles. TCRdb re-called the 5' RACE reads through MiXCR, storing one row per CDR3 protein. The table includes under 700,000 distinct CDR3 sequences, under 30% detected once. CDR1 and CDR2 (germline): KGHSH, LQKENI. This CDR3 has 14 amino acids. V gave up 0 bases and J gave up 2 bases, with 8 bases separating them. Study findings and constraints: Roughly linear age-related decline in beta diversity appeared, significant by age approximately 43.

In its sample, this clonotype was seen a few times. The antigen is not known. The data were also submitted as part of a second study, on T cells of mothers and their children.

The genes are TRBV18 and TRBJ2-7, with D perhaps matching TRBD1 (6 bases). This sequence originates from a boy aged 5-17 years in good health. The specimen was blood. As DNA, the CDR3 is TGTGCCAGCTCACCACCGTCAGGGGCCTACGAGCAGTACTTC. This codes for CASSPPSGAYEQYF. The full variable domain, completed using reference TRBV18 and TRBJ2-7, is NAGVMQNPRHLVRRRGQEARLRCSPMKGHSHVYWYRQLPEEGLKFMVYLQKENIIDESGMPKERFSAEFPKEGPSILRIQQVVRGDSAAYFCASSPPSGAYEQYFGPGTRLTVT.